One sample yielded the 27 T cell receptor beta chains listed below, sequenced in a study of beta chain features in type 1 diabetes. Study-level findings and limits: Patients with Type 1 diabetes showed moderately but significantly shorter TCRB CDR3s in all four CD4+ subsets.

As every portion of the isolated RNA was reverse transcribed, the sequencing read expressed TCRB transcripts. Repertoires were generated with immunoSEQ multiplex PCR, while TCRdb's copy carries only in-frame clones and drops some. The sample has roughly 280,000 clones, around 25% seen once. These receptors have no identified antigens. Material: naive CD4+ T cells from blood. These receptors were obtained from a woman in her thirties with type 1 diabetes.

This clone has only one observation. V gene TRBV2 combines with J gene TRBJ1-1; D call uncertain. Trimming left V 2 bases short and J 0 bases short, with 7 bases between. The CDR3 is made up of 14 amino acids. Per the germline V gene, CDR1 is SNHLY and CDR2 is FYNNEI. The CDR3 coding sequence is TGTGCCAGCAGTGAACAGACTATGAACACTGAAGCTTTCTTT. Its translation: CASSEQTMNTEAFF.

The chain links TRBV30 to TRBJ1-1; 8 nucleotides match TRBD1. This CDR3 is 12 amino acids long. CDR1 and CDR2 (germline): GTSNPN, SVGIG (reference sequence). CDR3 amino acids: CALSTGGTEAFF. Written as DNA, the CDR3 is TGTGCACTATCCACAGGGGGGACTGAAGCTTTCTTT. Using reference TRBV30 and TRBJ1-1 for the parts outside the CDR3, the full variable domain is SQTIHQWPATLVQPVGSPLSLECTVEGTSNPNLYWYRQAAGRGLQLLFYSVGIGQISSEVPQNLSASRPQDRQFILSSKKLLLSDSGFYLCALSTGGTEAFFGQGTRLTVV.

This sequence joins TRBV5-4 and TRBJ2-7, with 8 bases aligning to TRBD1. This CDR3 region has 16 residues. Germline lookup yields CDR1 SGHNT and CDR2 YYREEE (reference sequence). The V segment lost 0 bases and the J segment 2 bases; nucleotides outside the gene matches: 7. CDR3: CASSLGQGLRPYEQYF. CDR3 coding DNA: TGTGCCAGCAGCTTGGGACAGGGGCTCCGACCCTACGAGCAGTACTTC.

This clone was found a few times. This sequence joins TRBV7-9 and TRBJ2-3; the D is unclear. The CDR3 is 11 residues long. V shed 5 bases and J shed 10 bases, with 10 bases lying between them. In germline, CDR1 is SEHNR, CDR2 FQNEAQ (reference sequence). The CDR3 loop is CASSNADAQYF. In nucleotides, the CDR3 is TGTGCCAGCAGCAATGCGGATGCGCAGTATTTT.

This clone was seen a few times. The chain uses TRBV7-2 and TRBJ2-7; 11 nucleotides line up with TRBD2. Germline CDR1 reads SGHTA; CDR2 reads FQGNSA. J lost 5 bases, V lost 5 bases, and 11 bases had no gene match. This CDR3 is built from 16 residues. CDR3 sequence (DNA): TGTGCCAGCAGCCCCGCCTCACTAGCGGGAGCCCACGAGCAGTACTTC. Encoded protein: CASSPASLAGAHEQYF.

The gene calls are TRBV6-5 and TRBJ2-7; 10 bases are a match to TRBD2. This CDR3 spans 12 amino acids. Germline V gene data show CDR1 as MNHEY and CDR2 as SVGAGI. After removal of 10 bases from V and 3 bases from J, the junction contained 3 bases not matched to a gene. The CDR3 DNA reads as TGTGCCACCCTAGCGGGGGACTACGAGCAGTACTTC. As protein: CATLAGDYEQYF.

To note about this clone: Sequence at one end of the junction differs from germline and may be a read error. The genes are TRBV4-1 and TRBJ2-1; D is perhaps TRBD2 (6 bases). Per germline, CDR1 MGHRA and CDR2 YSYEKL. This CDR3 spans 13 amino acids. The CDR3 here is CASNQDPGVEQFF. Here the CDR3 DNA reads TGCGCCAGCAACCAAGATCCGGGAGTTGAGCAGTTCTTC.

This clone has only a few counts. The gene calls are TRBV11-2 and TRBJ2-7, with a possible D match to TRBD1 (6 bases). The V gene's germline CDR1 is SGHAT and CDR2 FQNNGV. This CDR3 contains 17 residues. V was trimmed by 5 bases and J by 3 bases, leaving 23 bases between them. In nucleotides, the CDR3 is TGTGCCAGCAGCCCAACAGGGTTTAGCGACAAAGGCTACGAGCAGTACTTC. It codes for CASSPTGFSDKGYEQYF.

The chain carries TRBV15 and TRBJ2-7; TRBD2 is a possible D gene (6 bases). Between the trimmed V and J ends, which lost 0 bases and 0 bases, there was a span of 15 bases. The CDR3 totals 17 residues. Germline-derived CDR1 and CDR2 are LNHNV and YYDKDF (reference sequence). Written as DNA, the CDR3 is TGTGCCACCAGCAGAGAGAGAGGGCGGGGAAACTCCTACGAGCAGTACTTC. Translated: CATSRERGRGNSYEQYF.

This clone was detected a few times. The V and J genes are TRBV6-5 and TRBJ2-7, with TRBD1 identical over 7 bases. Germline V CDR1 and CDR2: MNHEY, SVGAGI. This CDR3 spans 15 amino acids. Unmatched junction bases numbered 10, after V lost 8 bases and J lost 0 bases. CDR3 DNA: TGTGCCAGCGGAAAACAGGGGCCCGACTCCTACGAGCAGTACTTC. It translates to CASGKQGPDSYEQYF.

The V gene is TRBV28, the J gene TRBJ1-1; 10 nucleotides match TRBD1. V gave up 5 bases and J gave up 10 bases; unmatched junction bases: 10. Germline CDR1 reads MDHEN; CDR2 reads SYDVKM. This CDR3 contains 14 residues. CDR3 loop: CASSAPGTGAVAFF. CDR3 coding DNA: TGTGCCAGCAGTGCTCCCGGGACAGGGGCGGTAGCTTTCTTT.

This clone has a handful of counts. The genes are TRBV15 and TRBJ2-7; TRBD1 might be the D (5 bases). The V gene's germline CDR1 is LNHNV and CDR2 YYDKDF (reference sequence). The CDR3 runs to 14 residues. With 1 base removed from V and 7 bases from J, the gap between germline ends came to 14 bases. The CDR3 is CATSRGLGAGEQYF. The CDR3 region has the DNA TGTGCCACCAGCAGAGGATTAGGGGCAGGGGAGCAGTACTTC.

The chain has TRBV5-1 and TRBJ2-7, with TRBD1 matching over 7 bases. The CDR3 runs 14 residues. Trimming cost V 0 bases and J 7 bases; bases outside gene matches: 7. Germline V lookup: CDR1 SGHRS, CDR2 YFSETQ. The CDR3 loop reads CASSLGLTGREQYF. CDR3 sequence (DNA): TGCGCCAGCAGCTTGGGGCTGACAGGGCGAGAGCAGTACTTC.

The chain employs TRBV30 and TRBJ1-1; D may be TRBD1 (6 bases). Germline CDR1 is GTSNPN and CDR2 is SVGIG (reference sequence). V was shortened by 0 bases and J by 1 base, with 9 bases between the two germline ends. CDR3 length: 14 amino acids. CDR3 nucleotide sequence: TGTGCCTGGAGTGTCGGACAGAAGAACACTGAAGCTTTCTTT. It codes for CAWSVGQKNTEAFF.

Only a few counts were recorded for this clone. V and J are TRBV30 and TRBJ1-5, with D possibly being TRBD1 (6 bases). This CDR3 contains 13 residues. In germline, CDR1 is GTSNPN, CDR2 SVGIG (reference sequence). The germline V and J ends were trimmed by 5 bases and 5 bases, with 13 bases remaining between them. The CDR3, as DNA: TGTGCCTGGGGGGGGGCAGACGATCAGCCCCAGCATTTT. Translating gives CAWGGADDQPQHF. Supplemented by reference TRBV30 and TRBJ1-5, the full variable domain reads SQTIHQWPATLVQPVGSPLSLECTVEGTSNPNLYWYRQAAGRGLQLLFYSVGIGQISSEVPQNLSASRPQDRQFILSSKKLLLSDSGFYLCAWGGADDQPQHFGDGTRLSIL.

Only a few counts were recorded for this clone. J is TRBJ2-1 and V is TRBV7-9; D gene unclear. The germline V and J ends were trimmed by 1 base and 15 bases, with 10 bases remaining between them. The CDR3 has 11 amino acids. Germline CDR1 reads SEHNR; CDR2 reads FQNEAQ (reference sequence). As DNA, the CDR3 is TGTGCCAGCAGCTTAGGGGCAGTGCTGTTCTTC. This sequence encodes CASSLGAVLFF.

The rearrangement joins TRBV11-2 to TRBJ1-1; a weak D match, TRBD1 (6 bases). From germline, CDR1 is SGHAT and CDR2 FQNNGV. The CDR3 has 14 amino acids. The V end was cut by 5 bases, the J end by 3 bases, with 13 bases between. The CDR3 sequence is CASSPGDAHTEAFF. The DNA of the CDR3 is TGTGCCAGCAGCCCAGGGGACGCCCACACTGAAGCTTTCTTT.

This clone has a handful of counts. The gene calls are TRBV6-1 and TRBJ1-5; D remains unclear. Germline CDR1 and CDR2: MNHNS and SASEGT. This CDR3 spans 17 amino acids. The ends were cut back, 4 bases at V and 0 bases at J, with 16 bases in the middle. The DNA for the CDR3 is TGTGCCAGCAGTGGTACTATTGGGAGCGTTAGCAATCAGCCCCAGCATTTT. The encoded protein is CASSGTIGSVSNQPQHF.

This clone showed up just a few times. Other DNA sequences in the sample encode the same CDR3. The rearrangement joins TRBV18 to TRBJ1-1; TRBD1 matches 7 bases. The junction had 4 bases not matched to a gene; V was cut back by 6 bases and J by 3 bases. Germline lookup yields CDR1 KGHSH and CDR2 LQKENI. The CDR3 extends over 13 amino acids. CDR3 sequence reads: CASSPDRDTEAFF. The DNA for the CDR3 is TGTGCCAGCTCCCCTGACAGGGACACTGAAGCTTTCTTT.

This clone has only a few counts. The chain's CDR3 is CASRRGTGANEQYF. The CDR3 DNA reads as TGCGCCAGCCGGAGGGGAACGGGAGCTAACGAGCAGTACTTC. The rearrangement links TRBV5-1 to TRBJ2-7; D might be TRBD2 (6 bases). Deletions cut 7 bases from V and 5 bases from J, with 19 bases between. The CDR3 loop spans 14 amino acids. Germline V gene lookup returns CDR1 SGHRS and CDR2 YFSETQ.

There are a few counts of this clone. The chain employs TRBV11-2 and TRBJ2-2; 9 positions match TRBD2. V shed 2 bases and J 5 bases; nucleotides not matched to a gene: 0. CDR1 is SGHAT, CDR2 FQNNGV, per germline. The CDR3 is made up of 14 amino acids. CDR3 loop: CASSLTSGTGELFF. In DNA form, the CDR3 reads TGTGCCAGCAGCTTAACTAGCGGGACCGGGGAGCTGTTTTTT.

The rearrangement links TRBV29-1 to TRBJ2-5; possible D gene TRBD1, 5 bases. The CDR3 spans 12 residues. V gave up 5 bases and J gave up 1 base, with 8 bases separating them. Per germline, CDR1 SQVTM and CDR2 ANQGSEA. CDR3 nucleotides: TGCAGCGTTATGGGGCCCCAAGAGACCCAGTACTTC. It encodes CSVMGPQETQYF.

This chain links TRBV5-1 with TRBJ2-3; TRBD2 matches at 13 bases. This CDR3 has 14 amino acids. The V segment lost 4 bases and the J segment 6 bases; nucleotides outside the gene matches: 2. In germline, CDR1 is SGHRS, CDR2 YFSETQ. The CDR3 DNA sequence: TGCGCCAGCAGCCGGACTAGCGGGAGTGATACGCAGTATTTT. Protein product: CASSRTSGSDTQYF.

This clone was seen only a few times. This chain joins TRBV30 and TRBJ2-7; TRBD1 matches at 9 bases. The CDR3 has 14 residues. Germline V gene lookup returns CDR1 GTSNPN and CDR2 SVGIG (reference sequence). With V trimmed by 1 base and J by 5 bases, 6 bases remained unmatched. The DNA for the CDR3 is TGTGCCTGGAGTGGCCGGGACAGGGTGAACGAGCAGTACTTC. Residues: CAWSGRDRVNEQYF. The variable domain in full, with the rest retrieved from reference TRBV30 and TRBJ2-7, is SQTIHQWPATLVQPVGSPLSLECTVEGTSNPNLYWYRQAAGRGLQLLFYSVGIGQISSEVPQNLSASRPQDRQFILSSKKLLLSDSGFYLCAWSGRDRVNEQYFGPGTRLTVT.

The J gene is TRBJ2-1, the V gene TRBV18, with TRBD1 matching 7 bases. This CDR3 has 16 residues. The junction had 11 bases not matched to a gene; V was cut back by 4 bases and J by 5 bases. Germline assignment: CDR1 KGHSH and CDR2 LQKENI. The CDR3 sequence: CASSLNQNRGNNEQFF. The CDR3 DNA reads TGTGCCAGCTCACTGAACCAAAACAGGGGAAACAATGAGCAGTTCTTC.

There are a few counts of this clone. The chain uses TRBV29-1 and TRBJ2-1, with 9 bases aligning to TRBD2. J lost 9 bases, V lost 7 bases, and 13 bases had no gene match. In germline, CDR1 is SQVTM, CDR2 ANQGSEA. This CDR3 contains 14 residues. The CDR3 sequence: CSAFGLAFRGEQFF. The CDR3 DNA reads TGCAGCGCCTTCGGACTAGCGTTTAGGGGTGAGCAGTTCTTC.

The sample holds a few counts of this clone. The chain combines TRBV5-4 with TRBJ1-5, with 10 bases that match TRBD1. Germline V gene sequence: CDR1 SGHNT, CDR2 YYREEE (reference sequence). The CDR3 is 15 amino acids. The junction had 6 bases not matched to a gene; V was cut back by 4 bases and J by 5 bases. CDR3 amino acids: CASSPGTGADQPQHF. The CDR3 region has the DNA TGTGCCAGCAGCCCTGGGACAGGGGCCGATCAGCCCCAGCATTTT.